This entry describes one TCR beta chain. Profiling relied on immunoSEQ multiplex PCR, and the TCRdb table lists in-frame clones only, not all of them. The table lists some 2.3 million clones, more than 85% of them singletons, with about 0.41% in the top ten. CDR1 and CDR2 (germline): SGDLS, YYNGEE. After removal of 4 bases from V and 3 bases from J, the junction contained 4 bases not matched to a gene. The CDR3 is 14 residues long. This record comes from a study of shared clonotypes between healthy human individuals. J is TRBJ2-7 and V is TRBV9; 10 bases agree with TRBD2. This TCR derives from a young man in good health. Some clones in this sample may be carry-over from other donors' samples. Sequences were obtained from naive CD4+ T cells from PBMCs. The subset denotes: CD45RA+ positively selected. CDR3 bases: TGTGCCAGCAGCAGGGCTAGCGGGGGCTACGAGCAGTACTTC. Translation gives CASSRASGGYEQYF.